This T cell receptor beta chain appears in the sequencing data of a study of blood T cell repertoires in COVID-19. Assay used: immunoSEQ multiplex PCR; TCRdb lists only in-frame clones, some missing. This table has about 220,000 clones, about 86% appearing once. V was shortened by 0 bases and J by 4 bases, with 19 bases between the two germline ends. From germline, CDR1 is SGDLS and CDR2 YYNGEE. The CDR3 has 17 amino acids. Specimen: PBMCs or T cells enriched from blood (not recorded which). The chain employs TRBV9 and TRBJ1-1; D is perhaps TRBD1 (5 bases). The TCR comes from a woman aged 45-65 years with acute COVID-19. CDR3 nucleotides: TGTGCCAGCAGCGTAGAACCCCAGGGCGTGGGTGTCACTGAAGCTTTCTTT. This codes for CASSVEPQGVGVTEAFF.